Reported below is one T cell receptor (beta chain). Its antigen is still unknown. Repertoires were generated with immunoSEQ multiplex PCR, while TCRdb's copy carries only in-frame clones and drops some. The table lists about 56,000 clones, roughly nine tenths of them singletons. This sample was taken from a study of a mutant IDH1 vaccine in newly diagnosed glioma. Trimming stripped 3 bases from V and 8 bases from J, with 13 bases between. Germline-derived CDR1 and CDR2 are MNHNS and SASEGT. The CDR3 covers 13 residues. Time point noted: week 35, safety follow-up. Doses of 300 ug of mutant IDH1 20-mer peptide were given with topical imiquimod.

The chain joins TRBV6-1 to TRBJ1-2; tentative D call: TRBD1 (5 bases). Here the sequenced sample was PBMCs, taken from a glioma patient whose treatment included an IDH1 peptide vaccine. The source of this sequence is a man aged 35 to 55 with glioma. CDR3 nucleotides: TGTGCCAGCAGTGAGTCGGGGGAGTCCGGCTACACCTTC. Its translation is CASSESGESGYTF.